This T cell receptor (beta chain) comes out of a study of T cell responses to AZD1222 COVID-19 vaccine (dated by TCRdb to the early 2020s). In terms of the full investigation: A total of about 230 trial participants underwent TCR sequencing, of whom about 210 received two doses of AZD1222 and around 26 received two doses of the MenACWY control vaccine. Trial participants were enrolled by age into 18-55, 56-69 and 70-plus year subgroups, with about 150, 28 and 57 TCR-sequenced participants respectively.

The CDR3 regions of human TCRbeta chains were subjected to immunosequencing. As for the authors' bioinformatics: Repertoire TCRs were matched against a reference library of SARS-CoV-2-specific TCRs generated with the MIRA antigen-specificity platform. Breadth was defined as the fraction of unique TCRs that were SARS-CoV-2-associated, and depth was defined as the fraction of total T cells that were SARS-CoV-2-associated. Using the MIRA data, each spike-specific TCR was mapped to the spike region that the TCR reacts to and placed in a CD4 or CD8 class. Log10-transformed breadth and depth values were compared by one-way ANOVA with Sidak's multiple comparisons tests. The immuneACCESS repertoire file appears here via TCRdb, limited to in-frame rearrangements. These files lack a portion of the clones; in checked studies, under half of the deficit traces to unresolved V genes, and the cause of the others is not known. That table gives V, J and clone size, and the DNA gave D and trimming. The sample profile shows 150,000 to 200,000 clones; about 90% of them were found once. In total, the top ten clones hold around 4.6% of the sample.

The germline V end is reduced by 5 bases and the J end by 5 bases; junction bases left unmatched: 9. The CDR3 sequence holds 17 residues, the cysteine and phenylalanine included. Only the CDR3 DNA stays, 51 bases, in frame from base 1. For CDR1 and CDR2, the germline V gene lists SGHTA and FQGTGA. Here is what the overall study found, with its caveats: Participants were mostly white British, with more females than males. The authors suggested clonal diversity may have been underestimated. No day 14 peak-response samples were available, so repertoires were characterized only after the peak T cell response. In the small 56-69-year group, the increase in depth fell short of significance, most likely because of low power. The whole spike protein was spanned by vaccine-associated CD4 TCRs, and dominant responses were seen in regions 160-218 and 743-854. Reportedly, close to half of the unique spike-specific TCRs recognized epitopes lying outside the regions that are mutated in the B.1.351 and B.1.1.7 variants. Conclusions about previously exposed vaccinees were limited because only six or seven AZD1222 recipients were SARS-CoV-2 seropositive at baseline. A significant rise in spike-specific TCR breadth and depth was observed after two AZD1222 doses relative to day 0 and relative to MenACWY recipients.

This clone is a singleton in its sample. This clone's antigen is unknown. No much larger clone is present one base from it, and per-base qualities are unavailable. The intended sense of this specimen's time point label: baseline before first vaccination. The sample's treatment or condition label, in plain terms: meningococcal conjugate vaccine given as trial control. The vaccinee samples were drawn from two UK trials, COV001 and COV002, one of which was a single-blind randomized controlled phase 2/3 trial testing AZD1222 (ChAdOx1 nCoV-19) in healthy adults. Trial participant PBMC samples were collected at day 0 and day 28 after the second dose for TCRbeta chain sequencing.

The chain uses TRBV7-3 and TRBJ2-2, and TRBD2 matches 12 of the central bases. The source material was peripheral blood, sampled on day 0 of MenACWY control vaccination. This clonotype was sampled from an adult in good health. For the CDR3, the sequence is CASSLLPGTSGTGELFF. The nucleotides read TGTGCCAGCAGCCTCCTCCCCGGGACTAGCGGGACCGGGGAGCTGTTTTTT.